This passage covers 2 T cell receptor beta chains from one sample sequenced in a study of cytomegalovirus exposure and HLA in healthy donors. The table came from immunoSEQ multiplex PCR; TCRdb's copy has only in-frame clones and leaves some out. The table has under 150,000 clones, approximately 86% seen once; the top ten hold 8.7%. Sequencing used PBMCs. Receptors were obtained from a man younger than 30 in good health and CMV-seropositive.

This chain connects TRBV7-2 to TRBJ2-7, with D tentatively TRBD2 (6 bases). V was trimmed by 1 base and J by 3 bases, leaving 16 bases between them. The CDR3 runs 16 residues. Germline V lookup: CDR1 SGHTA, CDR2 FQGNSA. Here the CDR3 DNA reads TGTGCCAGCAGCTTAGACAGTGGGGGGTTCTTCTACGAGCAGTACTTC. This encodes CASSLDSGGFFYEQYF.

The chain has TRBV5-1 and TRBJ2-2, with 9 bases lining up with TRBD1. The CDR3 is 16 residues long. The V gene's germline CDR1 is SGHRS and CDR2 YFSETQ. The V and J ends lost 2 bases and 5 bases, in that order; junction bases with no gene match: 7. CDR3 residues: CASSFPRQGGTGELFF. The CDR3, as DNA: TGCGCCAGCAGCTTTCCCCGACAGGGGGGAACCGGGGAGCTGTTTTTT.